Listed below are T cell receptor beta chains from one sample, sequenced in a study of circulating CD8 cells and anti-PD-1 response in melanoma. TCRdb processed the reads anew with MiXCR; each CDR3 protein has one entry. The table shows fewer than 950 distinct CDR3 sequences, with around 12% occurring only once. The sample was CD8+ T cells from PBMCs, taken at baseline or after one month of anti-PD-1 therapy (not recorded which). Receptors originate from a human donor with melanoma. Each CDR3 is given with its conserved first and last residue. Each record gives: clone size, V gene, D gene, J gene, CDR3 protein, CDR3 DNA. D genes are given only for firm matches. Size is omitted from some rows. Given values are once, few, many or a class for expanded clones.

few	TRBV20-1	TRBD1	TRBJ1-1	CSARGTGDTEAFF	TGCAGTGCTAGGGGGACAGGGGACACTGAAGCTTTCTTT
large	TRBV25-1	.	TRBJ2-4	CATFYKNIQYF	TGTGCCACCTTCTACAAAAACATTCAGTACTTC
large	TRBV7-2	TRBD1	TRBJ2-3	CASSSDPGGRGTDTQYF	TGTGCCAGCAGCTCGGATCCAGGGGGAAGGGGCACAGATACGCAGTATTTT
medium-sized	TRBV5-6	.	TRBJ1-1	CASSLGVGLGTEAFF	TGTGCCAGCAGCTTGGGCGTGGGGTTGGGCACTGAAGCTTTCTTT
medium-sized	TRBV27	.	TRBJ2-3	CASSDDFTDTQYF	TGTGCCAGCAGTGATGACTTCACAGATACGCAGTATTTT
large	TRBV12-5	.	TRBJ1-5	CASGSGWGGNQPQHF	TGTGCTAGTGGCTCCGGATGGGGTGGCAATCAGCCCCAGCATTTT
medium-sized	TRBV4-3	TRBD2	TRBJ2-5	CASSQDLAGGETQYF	TGCGCCAGCAGCCAAGACCTAGCGGGGGGAGAGACCCAGTACTTC
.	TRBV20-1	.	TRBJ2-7	CSAIDLRYEQYF	TGCAGTGCCATTGACCTGCGGTACGAGCAGTACTTC
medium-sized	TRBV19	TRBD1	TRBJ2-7	CASSRTGFSYEQYF	TGTGCCAGTAGTCGGACAGGCTTTTCCTACGAGCAGTACTTC
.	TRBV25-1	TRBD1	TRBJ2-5	CASSPQTGTLQEAQYF	TGTGCCAGCAGTCCGCAGACAGGGACCCTCCAAGAGGCCCAGTACTTC
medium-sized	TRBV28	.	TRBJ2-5	CASSFTGLMETQYF	TGTGCCAGCAGTTTTACAGGTTTAATGGAGACCCAGTACTTC
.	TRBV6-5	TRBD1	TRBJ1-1	CASSYGTGVNTEAFF	TGTGCCAGCAGTTACGGTACAGGGGTGAACACTGAAGCTTTCTTT
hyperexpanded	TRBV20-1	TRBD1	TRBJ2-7	CSAQEGTGRILEQYF	TGCAGTGCTCAGGAGGGGACAGGGCGAATCTTAGAGCAGTACTTC
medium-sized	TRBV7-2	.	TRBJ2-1	CASSPYLLDEQFF	TGTGCCAGCAGCCCTTATCTCCTGGATGAGCAGTTCTTC
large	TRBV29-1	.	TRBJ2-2	CSVTPGGTGELFF	TGCAGCGTTACGCCAGGAGGTACCGGGGAGCTGTTTTTT
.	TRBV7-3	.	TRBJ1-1	CASSEGRATEAFF	TGTGCCAGCAGTGAAGGACGGGCCACTGAAGCTTTCTTT
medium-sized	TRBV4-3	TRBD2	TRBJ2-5	CASSQASGGATETQYF	TGCGCCAGCAGCCAGGCGAGCGGGGGGGCCACCGAGACCCAGTACTTC
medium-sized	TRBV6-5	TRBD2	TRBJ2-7	CASSYREGSEQYF	TGTGCCAGCAGTTACAGGGAGGGATCCGAGCAGTACTTC
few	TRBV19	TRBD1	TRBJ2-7	CASRATTGFSYKQYF	TGTGCCAGTAGGGCAACGACAGGGTTTTCCTACAAGCAGTACTTC
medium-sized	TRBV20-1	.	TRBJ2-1	CSAASGVVSYNEQFF	TGCAGTGCTGCTTCTGGGGTAGTGTCCTACAATGAGCAGTTCTTC
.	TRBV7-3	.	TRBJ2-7	CASSLGPVDEQYF	TGTGCCAGCAGCTTAGGGCCAGTAGACGAGCAGTACTTC
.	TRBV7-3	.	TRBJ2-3	CASSLTPSTDTQYF	TGTGCCAGCAGCTTAACCCCTAGCACAGATACGCAGTATTTT